Below, 21 T cell receptor beta chains from the same sample are listed, as sequenced in a study of Ad26.COV2.S vaccination and SARS-CoV-2 variants. Treatment noted: around 19 received Ad26.COV2.S at low or high dose, single or two shots; about 5 received placebo; per-sample allocation not given. Sampling happened 63 days after the first vaccine or placebo injection. The table came from immunoSEQ multiplex PCR; TCRdb's copy has only in-frame clones and leaves some out. The data show 450,000 to 550,000 clones, about 88% seen once. Sequenced here: peripheral blood, sampled in a trial of Ad26.COV2.S vaccine versus placebo. The receptor source for this set is a person aged 18-60 years who received the Ad26.COV2.S COVID-19 vaccine or a placebo.

The chain uses TRBV7-3 and TRBJ1-6, with D uncertain. This CDR3 region has 13 residues. The V end lost 5 bases, the J end lost 9 bases, and 11 bases lay between the germline ends. CDR1 and CDR2 (germline): SGHTA, FQGTGA. CDR3 sequence reads: CASSPGLFSPLHF. DNA of the CDR3: TGTGCCAGCAGCCCCGGACTTTTTTCACCCCTCCACTTT. Based on the CDR3 plus reference TRBV7-3 and TRBJ1-6, the full variable domain is GAGVSQTPSNKVTEKGKYVELRCDPISGHTALYWYRQSLGQGPEFLIYFQGTGAADDSGLPNDRFFAVRPEGSVSTLKIQRTERGDSAVYLCASSPGLFSPLHFGNGTRLTVT.

The V and J genes are TRBV20-1 and TRBJ1-6, with D maybe TRBD1 (5 bases). Germline CDR1 DFQATT, CDR2 SNEGSKA (reference sequence). The V and J ends lost 3 bases and 8 bases respectively, with 5 bases between them. The CDR3 is 11 residues long. CDR3: CSASRDSPLHF. The CDR3 nucleotides read TGCAGTGCTAGCAGGGATTCACCCCTCCACTTT.

This clone was recorded only once. V usage is TRBV13 and J usage is TRBJ2-7, with a possible D match to TRBD1 (5 bases). The V gene's germline CDR1 is PRHDT and CDR2 FYEKMQ (reference sequence). This CDR3 has 14 amino acids. The V end lost 4 bases, the J end lost 6 bases, and 16 bases lay between the germline ends. This chain's CDR3 is CASSSRVDPSEQYF. In DNA form, the CDR3 reads TGTGCCAGCAGCTCCAGGGTGGACCCCTCCGAGCAGTACTTC.

V is TRBV7-3 and J is TRBJ2-1; D tentatively reads TRBD1 or TRBD2 (5 bases each). Deletions cut 2 bases from V and 5 bases from J, with 16 bases between. The CDR3 extends over 16 amino acids. Germline assignment: CDR1 SGHTA and CDR2 FQGTGA. CDR3 in DNA: TGTGCCAGCAGCTTAGTTGTTGGGGGTGGAGACAATGAGCAGTTCTTC. Translated, it gives CASSLVVGGGDNEQFF.

J is TRBJ1-1 and V is TRBV6-6; D unresolved. Germline loops: CDR1 MNHNY, CDR2 SVGAGI (reference sequence). Trimming shortened V by 8 bases and J by 7 bases, and 11 bases separated the two germline ends. CDR3 length equals 11 residues. CDR3 DNA sequence: TGTGCCAGCTCTCGGGTGAATGAAGCTTTCTTT. Encoded protein: CASSRVNEAFF.

The chain combines TRBV5-1 with TRBJ2-2, with 7 bases aligning to TRBD2. The length of the CDR3 is 16 residues. The junction had 8 bases not matched to a gene; V was cut back by 1 base and J by 5 bases. The germline V gene has CDR1 SGHRS and CDR2 YFSETQ. The CDR3 loop reads CASSLSAGVSTGELFF. The CDR3, as DNA: TGCGCCAGCAGCTTGTCTGCGGGAGTGTCAACCGGGGAGCTGTTTTTT.

Only one count was recorded for this clone. The chain uses TRBV4-3 and TRBJ1-3, with D unresolved. The CDR3 has 15 amino acids. Per the germline V gene, CDR1 is LGHNA and CDR2 is YSLEER. Trimming stripped 3 bases from V and 4 bases from J, with 13 bases between. CDR3 nucleotides: TGCGCCAGCAGCCAGAACTTTTATCAGGGAAACACCATATATTTT. Translation gives CASSQNFYQGNTIYF.

The chain joins TRBV11-2 to TRBJ1-6, with D possibly being TRBD1 (5 bases). Germline V gene sequence: CDR1 SGHAT, CDR2 FQNNGV. With 4 bases removed from V and 7 bases from J, the gap between germline ends came to 14 bases. The CDR3 runs 15 residues. For the CDR3, the DNA is TGTGCCAGCAGCTCGCAGTTGCAGGGAAATTCACCCCTCCACTTT. Its translation is CASSSQLQGNSPLHF.

The chain couples TRBV5-1 to TRBJ2-7; 10 nucleotides agree with TRBD2. CDR3 size: 17 residues. V was clipped by 4 bases and J by 3 bases; unmatched bases: 13. Germline V gene sequence: CDR1 SGHRS, CDR2 YFSETQ. CDR3 sequence: CASSRVGAGGALYEQYV. CDR3 DNA: TGCGCCAGCAGCCGGGTTGGAGCGGGAGGGGCCCTCTACGAGCAGTACGTC.

This clone was seen just once. V and J are TRBV13 and TRBJ2-1; no reliable D call. Germline lookup yields CDR1 PRHDT and CDR2 FYEKMQ (reference sequence). Trimming cost V 2 bases and J 3 bases, with 5 bases left between them. CDR3 length: 13 residues. CDR3 in amino acids: CASSLSVYNEQFF. CDR3 bases: TGTGCCAGCAGCTTATCCGTCTACAATGAGCAGTTCTTC.

Concerning this clone: This same CDR3 is encoded by further DNA sequences in the sample. V gene TRBV11-2 combines with J gene TRBJ2-3; no clear D gene. The ends were cut back, 3 bases at V and 2 bases at J, with 0 bases in the middle. Germline V CDR1 and CDR2: SGHAT, FQNNGV. This CDR3 region has 11 residues. This chain's CDR3 is CASSFTDTQYF. CDR3 nucleotide sequence: TGTGCCAGCAGCTTCACAGATACGCAGTATTTT.

The chain joins TRBV7-2 to TRBJ1-1, with TRBD1 as a possible D gene (5 bases). Germline values: CDR1 SGHTA, CDR2 FQGNSA. V lost 5 bases to trimming and J lost 6 bases, with 19 bases between them. The CDR3 is 15 residues long. The CDR3 bases are TGTGCCAGCAGCCCTCGCGAGCGAGGGGACCCTGAAGCTTTCTTT. Protein sequence: CASSPRERGDPEAFF.

The rearrangement links TRBV6-6 to TRBJ1-1, with D uncertain. Germline CDR1 and CDR2: MNHNY and SVGAGI (reference sequence). V gave up 0 bases and J gave up 3 bases, with 8 bases separating them. This CDR3 has 14 amino acids. The CDR3 here is CASSYSPVYTEAFF. In DNA, the CDR3 is TGTGCCAGCAGTTACTCCCCAGTATACACTGAAGCTTTCTTT.

The chain is built from TRBV3-1 (or the pseudogene TRBV3-2) and TRBJ2-1; TRBD2 matches at 8 bases. The CDR3 consists of 15 residues. Germline values: CDR1 LGHDT, CDR2 YNNKEL (reference sequence). The J segment lost 2 bases and the V segment lost 5 bases, leaving 5 bases of the junction unmatched. CDR3 sequence reads: CASSNRGGAYNEQFF. The CDR3, as DNA: TGTGCCAGCAGCAACCGGGGGGGCGCCTACAATGAGCAGTTCTTC.

The rearrangement links TRBV6-5 to TRBJ1-5, with D perhaps TRBD1 (5 bases). The CDR3 has 13 amino acids. V lost 7 bases and J 3 bases, leaving 10 bases between the germline ends. Germline CDR1 reads MNHEY; CDR2 reads SVGAGI. In DNA form, the CDR3 reads TGTGCCAGCAAGGGAGGGGCCAATCAGCCCCAGCATTTT. Translation gives CASKGGANQPQHF.

The rearrangement links TRBV6-5 to TRBJ1-1; 9 bases align to TRBD1. The V gene's germline CDR1 is MNHEY and CDR2 SVGAGI. The ends lost 4 bases at V and 0 bases at J; junction bases unmatched: 3. This CDR3 region has 15 residues. DNA of the CDR3: TGTGCCAGCAGTTCGTGGGACAGGGTGAACACTGAAGCTTTCTTT. As protein: CASSSWDRVNTEAFF.

The chain has TRBV6-2 or TRBV6-3 and TRBJ2-3; 7 bases fit TRBD1. This CDR3 contains 14 residues. The V gene's germline CDR1 is MNHEY and CDR2 SVGEGT. Trimming cost V 6 bases and J 2 bases; bases outside gene matches: 5. The CDR3 DNA follows: TGTGCCAGCAGCCTACAGGGGACCACAGATACGCAGTATTTT. Amino acids: CASSLQGTTDTQYF.

J is TRBJ1-1 and V is TRBV19; TRBD1 agrees at 11 bases. Germline CDR1 and CDR2: LNHDA and SQIVND (reference sequence). The CDR3 covers 16 residues. V lost 5 bases and J lost 0; bases outside the gene matches: 5. The CDR3 sequence is CASSRTGGALNTEAFF. The CDR3 coding sequence is TGTGCCAGTAGTCGGACAGGGGGCGCGTTGAACACTGAAGCTTTCTTT.

This clone was detected a few times. This chain joins TRBV7-6 and TRBJ2-5; 8 positions match TRBD1. The V gene's germline CDR1 is SGHVS and CDR2 FNYEAQ. V dropped 6 bases and J dropped 4; count of bases not matched to a gene: 16. This CDR3 contains 17 residues. The CDR3 reads CASRSQSGQGSRETQYF. The CDR3, as DNA: TGTGCCAGCAGGTCTCAGTCCGGACAGGGCAGCCGAGAGACCCAGTACTTC. The variable domain in full, completed from reference TRBV7-6 and TRBJ2-5, reads GAGVSQSPRYKVTKRGQDVALRCDPISGHVSLYWYRQALGQGPEFLTYFNYEAQQDKSGLPNDRFSAERPEGSISTLTIQRTEQRDSAMYRCASRSQSGQGSRETQYFGPGTRLLVL.

The rearrangement uses TRBV7-2 and TRBJ1-5; no firm D call. The CDR3 extends over 13 amino acids. V gave up 1 base and J gave up 5 bases, with 6 bases separating them. Germline V gene sequence: CDR1 SGHTA, CDR2 FQGNSA. CDR3 sequence reads: CASSLGRDQPQHF. CDR3 nucleotides: TGTGCCAGCAGCTTAGGCAGAGATCAGCCCCAGCATTTT.

V and J are TRBV28 and TRBJ2-1, with D unclear. The CDR3 covers 14 residues. The V gene's germline CDR1 is MDHEN and CDR2 SYDVKM. With 1 base removed from V and 10 bases from J, the gap between germline ends came to 14 bases. CDR3 residues: CASSLFLLPGEQFF. DNA of the CDR3: TGTGCCAGCAGTTTATTTCTGCTGCCCGGCGAGCAGTTCTTC.